The 27 T cell receptor beta chains presented below share a single source sample, sequenced in a study of blood T cell repertoires in COVID-19. Assay: immunoSEQ multiplex PCR; the TCRdb copy retains only in-frame clones and omits some. The sample lists tens of thousands of clones, 88% occurring once. Sequencing was performed on peripheral blood. The receptors shown here come from a man between 45 and 60 years old with active COVID-19.

The CDR3 nucleotides read TGCGCCAGCAGCGGGGGCCTCACACCCCTCCACTTT. It translates to CASSGGLTPLHF. The chain carries TRBV5-1 and TRBJ1-6, with TRBD1 as a possible D gene (6 bases). The CDR3 is 12 residues long. Trimming shortened V by 4 bases and J by 11 bases, and 10 bases separated the two germline ends. Germline CDR1 and CDR2: SGHRS and YFSETQ.

The chain carries TRBV5-4 and TRBJ1-4; the match to TRBD1 covers 11 bases. V lost 4 bases and J lost 2; bases outside the gene matches: 7. CDR1 and CDR2 from the germline V gene are SGHNT and YYREEE (reference sequence). This CDR3 has 17 amino acids. This CDR3 reads CASSKPGQGDTNEKLFF. The CDR3 bases are TGTGCCAGCAGCAAGCCGGGACAGGGGGATACTAATGAAAAACTGTTTTTT. The complete variable domain, with remaining parts taken from reference TRBV5-4 and TRBJ1-4, reads ETGVTQSPTHLIKTRGQQVTLRCSSQSGHNTVSWYQQALGQGPQFIFQYYREEENGRGNFPPRFSGLQFPNYSSELNVNALELDDSALYLCASSKPGQGDTNEKLFFGSGTQLSVL.

The chain links TRBV2 to TRBJ2-2, with 10 bases aligning to TRBD1. The CDR3 covers 16 residues. Per the germline V gene, CDR1 is SNHLY and CDR2 is FYNNEI. V was pared by 6 bases and J by 6 bases, with 10 bases of the junction left unmatched. In nucleotides, the CDR3 is TGTGCCAGCAGCGACGGGACAGGGGTCGTCGCCGGGGAGCTGTTTTTT. Protein product: CASSDGTGVVAGELFF.

The chain recombines TRBV15 with TRBJ2-1; 9 nucleotides agree with TRBD1. This CDR3 has 19 amino acids. Losses at the gene ends were 8 bases for V and 6 bases for J; bases not matched to a gene: 23. Germline assignment: CDR1 LNHNV and CDR2 YYDKDF (reference sequence). This CDR3 is CATLTEGQGREVGTNEQFF. The CDR3 bases are TGTGCCACCTTAACGGAGGGACAGGGTAGGGAAGTAGGTACCAATGAGCAGTTCTTC.

The chain combines TRBV4-3 with TRBJ1-1, with TRBD1 identical over 12 bases. The CDR3 length is 17 residues. The V gene end was trimmed by 3 bases and the J gene end by 2 bases; junction bases not matched to a gene: 7. Germline V gene data show CDR1 as LGHNA and CDR2 as YSLEER. The CDR3: CASSQFPGQGANTEAFF. The CDR3 region has the DNA TGCGCCAGCAGCCAGTTCCCGGGACAGGGGGCAAACACTGAAGCTTTCTTT.

The chain has TRBV18 and TRBJ1-1; D is unclear. The germline CDR1 and CDR2 sequences are KGHSH and LQKENI. Trimming removed 1 base at V and 2 bases at J, with 8 bases between. The CDR3 has 14 amino acids. The CDR3 nucleotides read TGTGCCAGCTCACCACGGGGAGATAACACTGAAGCTTTCTTT. This translates into CASSPRGDNTEAFF.

The J gene is TRBJ2-3, the V gene TRBV5-6; perhaps TRBD1 as D (6 bases). Germline CDR1 reads SGHDT; CDR2 reads YYEEEE. There are 15 residues in the CDR3. The ends were cut back, 0 bases at V and 4 bases at J, with 12 bases in the middle. The CDR3 region has the DNA TGTGCCAGCAGCTTGGGGGCAGGGGTATCAGATACGCAGTATTTT. It yields the protein CASSLGAGVSDTQYF.

This clone was observed once. The J gene is TRBJ2-3, the V gene TRBV7-3; 7 bases map to TRBD2. Germline V gives CDR1 SGHTA, CDR2 FQGTGA. This CDR3 spans 19 amino acids. The trim removed 2 bases at V and 2 bases at J, leaving 16 bases unmatched. The CDR3 protein is CASSLGWASGASNTDTQYF. As DNA, the CDR3 is TGTGCCAGCAGCTTAGGTTGGGCTAGCGGAGCCTCCAACACAGATACGCAGTATTTT.

The rearrangement links TRBV2 to TRBJ2-1; 11 bases match TRBD2. The germline gives CDR1 SNHLY, CDR2 FYNNEI. V lost 4 bases, J lost 4 bases, and 3 bases stayed unmatched. The CDR3 has 15 residues. CDR3 nucleotide sequence: TGTGCCAGCAGTGCCGGGACTAGCGGTTACAATGAGCAGTTCTTC. Translation: CASSAGTSGYNEQFF.

This sequence joins TRBV27 and TRBJ2-7; TRBD1 agrees at 8 bases. CDR1 is MNHEY and CDR2 is SMNVEV in the germline V gene (reference sequence). The junction had 3 bases not matched to a gene; V was cut back by 3 bases and J by 2 bases. The CDR3 contains 14 residues. CDR3 amino acids: CASSFQGATYEQYF. CDR3 sequence (DNA): TGTGCCAGCAGTTTCCAGGGGGCCACCTACGAGCAGTACTTC.

The genes are TRBV2 and TRBJ2-7, with 11 bases identical to TRBD2. V was clipped by 6 bases and J by 6 bases; unmatched bases: 7. The CDR3 extends over 14 amino acids. The germline V gene has CDR1 SNHLY and CDR2 FYNNEI. The CDR3 region has the DNA TGTGCCAGCAGGGTTAGCGGGGGGGCAGGCGAGCAGTACTTC. Translated: CASRVSGGAGEQYF.

The chain employs TRBV11-1 and TRBJ1-6; 11 bases agree with TRBD1. The germline V gene encodes CDR1 SGHAT and CDR2 FQDESV (reference sequence). The CDR3 has 15 amino acids. Trimming removed 4 bases from V and 10 bases from J; junction bases left unmatched: 6. The CDR3 is CASSSSDRGRSPLHF. Here the CDR3 DNA reads TGTGCCAGCAGCTCCTCGGACAGGGGGCGATCACCCCTCCACTTT. The full variable domain, in which reference TRBV11-1 and TRBJ1-6 provide the parts outside the CDR3, is EAEVAQSPRYKITEKSQAVAFWCDPISGHATLYWYRQILGQGPELLVQFQDESVVDDSQLPKDRFSAERLKGVDSTLKIQPAELGDSAMYLCASSSSDRGRSPLHFGNGTRLTVT.

This clone was recorded once. The CDR3 DNA is TGTGCCAGCCGTGATAGCATCTATGGCTACACCTTC. This sequence encodes CASRDSIYGYTF. The chain couples TRBV27 to TRBJ1-2; D gene uncertain. Trimming removed 8 bases at V and 4 bases at J, with 11 bases between. The CDR3 contains 12 residues. Germline CDR1 MNHEY, CDR2 SMNVEV (reference sequence).

The rearrangement links TRBV20-1 to TRBJ2-7; 7 bases agree with TRBD2. This CDR3 is 17 amino acids long. With V trimmed by 6 bases and J by 4 bases, 21 bases remained unmatched. CDR1 DFQATT and CDR2 SNEGSKA come from the germline V gene (reference sequence). The CDR3 here is CSASIVDGTTKSYEQYF. DNA for the CDR3: TGCAGTGCCAGTATTGTCGATGGGACTACGAAGTCTTACGAGCAGTACTTC.

The CDR3 DNA is TGTGCCAGCAGCCAAGATCGAGCACTTTATAGCAATCAGCCCCAGCATTTT. Its translation: CASSQDRALYSNQPQHF. The rearrangement uses TRBV4-2 and TRBJ1-5; D call uncertain. CDR1 is LGHNA and CDR2 is YNFKEQ in the germline V gene. The CDR3 has 17 residues. Between the trimmed V and J ends, which lost 0 bases and 0 bases, there was a span of 12 bases.

This chain links TRBV20-1 with TRBJ2-7; 9 nucleotides agree with TRBD1. Germline V gene sequence: CDR1 DFQATT, CDR2 SNEGSKA (reference sequence). The V gene end was trimmed by 3 bases and the J gene end by 0 bases; junction bases not matched to a gene: 3. The CDR3 runs 14 residues. The CDR3 DNA follows: TGCAGTGCTAGTGGACAGGGGAGCTCCTACGAGCAGTACTTC. Translation: CSASGQGSSYEQYF.

CDR3 in amino acids: CASRVGVAEVATDTQYF. Written as DNA, the CDR3 is TGTGCCAGCAGGGTCGGGGTGGCGGAGGTGGCCACAGATACGCAGTATTTT. This rearrangement joins TRBV9 to TRBJ2-3; perhaps TRBD2 as D (5 bases). V lost 5 bases, J lost 2 bases, and 21 bases lay in between. This CDR3 has 17 amino acids. Germline assignment: CDR1 SGDLS and CDR2 YYNGEE.

V gene TRBV7-2 combines with J gene TRBJ1-2; D might be TRBD1 (6 bases). V lost 1 base and J lost 4, with 13 bases in between. Germline CDR1 SGHTA, CDR2 FQGNSA. This CDR3 comprises 15 residues. In DNA, the CDR3 is TGTGCCAGCAGCTTAGACAGGGCCGCTCCCTATGGCTACACCTTC. As protein: CASSLDRAAPYGYTF. The full variable domain, rest sourced from reference TRBV7-2 and TRBJ1-2, is GAGVSQSPSNKVTEKGKDVELRCDPISGHTALYWYRQSLGQGLEFLIYFQGNSAPDKSGLPSDRFSAERTGGSVSTLTIQRTQQEDSAVYLCASSLDRAAPYGYTFGSGTRLTVV.

The rearrangement links TRBV4-2 to TRBJ1-1; D uncertain. Germline V gene lookup returns CDR1 LGHNA and CDR2 YNFKEQ. With 0 bases removed from V and 0 bases from J, the gap between germline ends came to 8 bases. The CDR3 totals 15 residues. Here the CDR3 DNA reads TGTGCCAGCAGCCAAGAGGCGAGGATGAACACTGAAGCTTTCTTT. It encodes CASSQEARMNTEAFF.

This rearrangement joins TRBV3-1 (or the pseudogene TRBV3-2) to TRBJ1-5, with TRBD1 matching 7 bases. The germline gives CDR1 LGHDT, CDR2 YNNKEL (reference sequence). J was trimmed by 1 base and V by 4 bases; bases with no gene match: 7. This CDR3 is 16 amino acids long. The CDR3 bases are TGTGCCAGCAGCCCCCAGGGACAGAGGAGCAATCAGCCCCAGCATTTT. Amino acid sequence: CASSPQGQRSNQPQHF.

The CDR3: CASSLRSGDSYNEQFF. The CDR3 nucleotides are TGTGCCAGCAGCTTACGGAGCGGGGACTCCTACAATGAGCAGTTCTTC. This chain connects TRBV7-2 to TRBJ2-1; 7 bases are a match to TRBD2. Unmatched junction bases numbered 4, after V lost 2 bases and J lost 0 bases. Germline CDR1 SGHTA, CDR2 FQGNSA. The CDR3 spans 16 residues.

This chain uses TRBV25-1 with TRBJ2-7, with 8 bases identical to TRBD1. Germline trimming cut 6 bases from V and 6 bases from J; bases unmatched to any gene: 7. Germline V gene lookup returns CDR1 MGHDK and CDR2 SYGVNS. The CDR3 totals 13 residues. The CDR3 protein is CASRGQGIGEQYF. As DNA, the CDR3 is TGTGCCAGCAGAGGACAGGGAATTGGCGAGCAGTACTTC.

This clone was seen a few times. The chain carries TRBV6-2 or TRBV6-3 and TRBJ2-2; 7 bases agree with TRBD1. Trimming cost V 4 bases and J 8 bases; bases outside gene matches: 10. The CDR3 totals 15 residues. Germline V lookup: CDR1 MNHEY, CDR2 SVGEGT. CDR3 loop: CASSSTGRSSGELFF. The CDR3 region has the DNA TGTGCCAGCAGTTCGACAGGGCGAAGTTCTGGGGAGCTGTTTTTT.

The V gene is TRBV6-1, the J gene TRBJ1-2; TRBD1 might be the D (5 bases). The V gene lost 1 base and the J gene lost 13 bases, with 22 bases spanning the gap. This CDR3 has 15 residues. Germline CDR1 is MNHNS and CDR2 is SASEGT. CDR3 nucleotide sequence: TGTGCCAGCAGTGAAGACGGACACCCAAACTTCGTGAGCACCTTC. Amino acid sequence: CASSEDGHPNFVSTF.

In this sample, this clone turned up once. The J gene is TRBJ2-3, the V gene TRBV5-1; D is possibly TRBD1 (5 bases). In germline, CDR1 is SGHRS, CDR2 YFSETQ. Trimming left V 0 bases short and J 4 bases short, with 9 bases between. There are 14 residues in the CDR3. The CDR3 coding sequence is TGCGCCAGCAGCTTGGATCAGGGCCCAGATACGCAGTATTTT. Amino acids: CASSLDQGPDTQYF. Full variable domain (missing parts from reference TRBV5-1 and TRBJ2-3): KAGVTQTPRYLIKTRGQQVTLSCSPISGHRSVSWYQQTPGQGLQFLFEYFSETQRNKGNFPGRFSGRQFSNSRSEMNVSTLELGDSALYLCASSLDQGPDTQYFGPGTRLTVL.

This rearrangement joins TRBV12-5 to TRBJ1-2; 10 bases are shared with TRBD1. J gave up 4 bases and V 5 bases, and 13 bases lay outside the gene matches. The CDR3 has 17 residues. The germline V gene encodes CDR1 LGHNT and CDR2 FRNRAP. For the CDR3, the DNA is TGTGCTAGTGGTACCTCGACAGGGGGCGGTTCGAGCTATGGCTACACCTTC. It specifies CASGTSTGGGSSYGYTF.

The DNA of the CDR3 is TGTGCCAGCAGTTTTCCGGGGTTACGGGGCTACACCTTC. Translated, it gives CASSFPGLRGYTF. The chain links TRBV27 to TRBJ1-2; no reliable D call. CDR1 MNHEY and CDR2 SMNVEV come from the germline V gene (reference sequence). The CDR3 runs 13 residues. Between the trimmed V and J ends, which lost 3 bases and 8 bases, there was a span of 13 bases.